The 24 T cell receptor beta chains reported below all come from one sample, sequenced in a study of vaccination and CD4 T cells after COVID-19. The study sequenced cultured CD4+ T cell DNA using the Oncomine TCR Beta short-read assay. MiXCR, applied by TCRdb to the PCR reads, yields one record per CDR3 protein. Of more than 11,000 distinct CDR3 sequences listed, more than 45% are singletons. These receptors have no identified antigens. Noted treatment: roughly nine-day PBMC culture with coronavirus spike peptide pools or control peptides (ViraFEST assay). Sequencing input: CD4+ T cells from blood, cultured in vitro. Receptors originate from a human donor who had recovered from COVID-19.

The CDR3, as DNA: TGTGCCAGCAGCCAAGGAGGTTCCACGAGCACAAATGAGCAGTTCTTC. It is translated as CASSQGGSTSTNEQFF. The chain combines TRBV4-2 with TRBJ2-1; the D is unclear. V lost 1 base to trimming and J lost 7 bases, with 17 bases between them. The CDR3 loop spans 16 amino acids. The germline V gene encodes CDR1 LGHNA and CDR2 YNFKEQ.

The chain carries TRBV5-1 and TRBJ2-1; 15 bases map to TRBD2. Germline-derived CDR1 and CDR2 are SGHRS and YFSETQ. Trimming at V came to 2 bases and at J to 9 bases, leaving 12 bases not matched to a gene. The CDR3 totals 18 residues. The CDR3 DNA reads TGCGCCAGCAGCTTAGGGGGACTAGCGGGAGGACTACCCACTGAGCAGTTCTTC. Translating gives CASSLGGLAGGLPTEQFF. The variable domain in full, completed from reference TRBV5-1 and TRBJ2-1, reads KAGVTQTPRYLIKTRGQQVTLSCSPISGHRSVSWYQQTPGQGLQFLFEYFSETQRNKGNFPGRFSGRQFSNSRSEMNVSTLELGDSALYLCASSLGGLAGGLPTEQFFGPGTRLTVL.

V and J are TRBV6-2 or TRBV6-3 and TRBJ2-7; weak D call: TRBD2 (5 bases). This CDR3 is built from 15 residues. The V gene lost 6 bases and the J gene lost 2 bases, with 17 bases spanning the gap. Germline V gene sequence: CDR1 MNHEY, CDR2 SVGEGT. In DNA, the CDR3 is TGTGCCAGCAGCACCGCCGAGCGGAACCCCTACGAGCAGTACTTC. This gives the protein CASSTAERNPYEQYF.

This chain uses TRBV19 with TRBJ1-2; TRBD1 matches at 7 bases. CDR1 LNHDA and CDR2 SQIVND come from the germline V gene (reference sequence). Trimming removed 3 bases from V and 4 bases from J; junction bases left unmatched: 11. The CDR3 is 16 amino acids. The CDR3 DNA sequence: TGTGCCAGTAGTATTGCCATGACAGGGCACAGCTATGGCTACACCTTC. It specifies CASSIAMTGHSYGYTF. Full variable domain (rest looked up from reference TRBV19 and TRBJ1-2): DGGITQSPKYLFRKEGQNVTLSCEQNLNHDAMYWYRQDPGQGLRLIYYSQIVNDFQKGDIAEGYSVSREKKESFPLTVTSAQKNPTAFYLCASSIAMTGHSYGYTFGSGTRLTVV.

Here the CDR3 reads CASSPNLGGRALHF. Written as DNA, the CDR3 is TGTGCCAGCAGCCCAAACCTGGGGGGCAGGGCCCTCCACTTT. The V gene is TRBV14, the J gene TRBJ1-6; the D gene is possibly TRBD1 (6 bases). Trimming took off 4 bases at V and 14 bases at J, with 18 bases between the two ends. The CDR3 covers 14 residues. Germline V gene sequence: CDR1 SGHDN, CDR2 FVKESK.

The chain combines TRBV19 with TRBJ1-3; D is uncertain. Deletions cut 3 bases from V and 4 bases from J, with 16 bases between. CDR1 and CDR2 from the germline V gene are LNHDA and SQIVND (reference sequence). This CDR3 has 16 amino acids. CDR3 residues: CASSIGGTSRGNTIYF. CDR3 DNA: TGTGCCAGTAGTATCGGTGGCACATCGAGAGGAAACACCATATATTTT.

This chain links TRBV6-1 with TRBJ1-5, with D possibly being TRBD1 (5 bases). Germline V lookup: CDR1 MNHNS, CDR2 SASEGT. The CDR3 has 14 residues. Trimming removed 10 bases from V and 1 base from J, with 14 bases in between. The CDR3 is CATLRGLSNQPQHF. CDR3 nucleotide sequence: TGTGCCACCCTGAGGGGTCTCAGCAATCAGCCCCAGCATTTT.

A few counts support this clonotype. V and J are TRBV28 and TRBJ2-7; maybe TRBD1 (5 bases). Germline V gives CDR1 MDHEN, CDR2 SYDVKM. The ends were cut back, 7 bases at V and 3 bases at J, with 16 bases in the middle. The CDR3 sequence is 14 residues long. CDR3: CASTAGATIYEQYF. The CDR3 region has the DNA TGTGCCAGCACCGCTGGGGCAACCATCTACGAGCAGTACTTC.

The J gene is TRBJ2-4, the V gene TRBV19; TRBD2 agrees at 9 bases. The germline V gene encodes CDR1 LNHDA and CDR2 SQIVND (reference sequence). This CDR3 is built from 12 residues. With 8 bases clipped from V and 4 bases from J, the junction kept 0 bases outside the gene matches. This CDR3 is CASAGGKNIQYF. The CDR3, as DNA: TGTGCCAGTGCGGGAGGGAAAAACATTCAGTACTTC.

This sequence joins TRBV7-7 and TRBJ1-1; TRBD1 might be the D (6 bases). The CDR3 is made up of 18 amino acids. The V end lost 5 bases, the J end lost 3 bases, and 25 bases lay between the germline ends. Germline loops: CDR1 SSHAT, CDR2 FNYEAQ (reference sequence). For the CDR3, the DNA is TGTGCCAGCAGCCTCTTCCACTCGCCGGGGGCAATGGACACTGAAGCTTTCTTT. It codes for CASSLFHSPGAMDTEAFF.

This clonotype occurred a few times. The V call is TRBV7-3, the J call TRBJ2-1, with D possibly matching TRBD2 (6 bases). The V and J ends lost 5 bases and 3 bases respectively, with 8 bases between them. Germline lookup yields CDR1 SGHTA and CDR2 FQGTGA. The length of the CDR3 is 13 residues. CDR3 in amino acids: CASSGGIYNEQFF. CDR3 coding DNA: TGTGCCAGCAGCGGGGGGATCTACAATGAGCAGTTCTTC.

The V gene is TRBV7-9, the J gene TRBJ1-1; 7 bases fit TRBD1. Trimming removed 3 bases from V and 4 bases from J; junction bases left unmatched: 5. CDR3 length: 14 residues. Germline values: CDR1 SEHNR, CDR2 FQNEAQ (reference sequence). The CDR3 DNA reads TGTGCCAGCAGCTTCTTAGGGGGCGGCACTGAAGCTTTCTTT. This sequence encodes CASSFLGGGTEAFF.

V is TRBV4-2 and J is TRBJ2-3; TRBD1 or TRBD2 may be the D gene (6 bases each). V shed 1 base and J shed 5 bases, with 16 bases lying between them. The germline CDR1 and CDR2 sequences are LGHNA and YNFKEQ. CDR3 size: 16 residues. The CDR3 region has the DNA TGTGCCAGCAGCCAAGGGTCAGGGGCCGGGGGAGATACGCAGTATTTT. Translated: CASSQGSGAGGDTQYF.

This clonotype has just a few counts. This rearrangement joins TRBV6-5 to TRBJ2-5, with 7 bases identical to TRBD2. The junction had 5 bases not matched to a gene; V was cut back by 2 bases and J by 5 bases. The CDR3 covers 14 residues. Germline V gene data show CDR1 as MNHEY and CDR2 as SVGAGI. In DNA form, the CDR3 reads TGTGCCAGCAGTTACGAGACTAGCCTTGAGACCCAGTACTTC. Translation: CASSYETSLETQYF.

This clonotype was observed once. CDR3 region: CASTPQQKVNTEAFF. The CDR3 DNA reads TGTGCCAGCACCCCCCAACAGAAAGTGAACACTGAAGCTTTCTTT. This chain uses TRBV12-3 or TRBV12-4 with TRBJ1-1, with unresolved D. This CDR3 is built from 15 residues. Trimming cost V 7 bases and J 0 bases, with 15 bases left between them.

The sample holds a few counts of this clonotype. J is TRBJ1-1 and V is TRBV28; D is possibly TRBD1 (6 bases). This CDR3 has 14 residues. Germline lookup yields CDR1 MDHEN and CDR2 SYDVKM. V was pared by 6 bases and J by 5 bases, with 16 bases between. The CDR3 coding sequence is TGTGCCAGCAGATCCCCCGGACAGCCAACTGAAGCTTTCTTT. This sequence encodes CASRSPGQPTEAFF.

This sequence joins TRBV2 and TRBJ1-1, with 11 bases aligning to TRBD1. The CDR3 is 15 amino acids. CDR1 and CDR2 from the germline V gene are SNHLY and FYNNEI. V dropped 4 bases and J dropped 4; count of bases not matched to a gene: 5. The CDR3 here is CASSAGTGGSTEAFF. CDR3 DNA: TGTGCCAGCAGTGCGGGGACAGGGGGGAGCACTGAAGCTTTCTTT.

V usage is TRBV11-1 and J usage is TRBJ2-7; perhaps D is TRBD1 or TRBD2 (7 bases each). Trimming took 4 bases from V and 2 from J, leaving 18 bases between them. Germline loops: CDR1 SGHAT, CDR2 FQDESV (reference sequence). The CDR3 sequence is 16 residues long. The CDR3 loop reads CASSYPQGGTTYEQYF. DNA for the CDR3: TGTGCCAGCAGCTACCCCCAGGGGGGGACCACCTACGAGCAGTACTTC.

The chain uses TRBV6-5 and TRBJ2-6, with a tentative D call TRBD1 (5 bases). V gave up 0 bases and J gave up 5 bases, with 20 bases separating them. This CDR3 comprises 19 residues. Germline V CDR1 and CDR2: MNHEY, SVGAGI. The CDR3 sequence: CASSYSSSKIQGRANVLTF. In DNA form, the CDR3 reads TGTGCCAGCAGTTACTCGAGTTCCAAGATCCAGGGTAGGGCCAACGTCCTGACTTTC.

This clonotype was detected a few times. This chain uses TRBV6-4 with TRBJ2-6; TRBD1 agrees at 8 bases. V dropped 5 bases and J dropped 4; count of bases not matched to a gene: 7. Germline V gene sequence: CDR1 MRHNA, CDR2 SNTAGT. The CDR3 contains 16 residues. The CDR3 coding sequence is TGTGCCAGCAGTCCACAGGGGGTAGGAGGGGCCAACGTCCTGACTTTC. Its protein is CASSPQGVGGANVLTF.

This clonotype has more than one count but fewer than ten. This chain joins TRBV6-1 and TRBJ2-3, with D possibly matching TRBD1 (5 bases). V lost 6 bases and J 1 base, leaving 11 bases between the germline ends. Per the germline V gene, CDR1 is MNHNS and CDR2 is SASEGT. The CDR3 runs 14 residues. The CDR3 DNA is TGTGCCAGCAGACGCAGGGAAGGCACAGATACGCAGTATTTT. This codes for CASRRREGTDTQYF.

V usage is TRBV2 and J usage is TRBJ1-2; 8 nucleotides match TRBD1. Germline CDR1 is SNHLY and CDR2 is FYNNEI. CDR3 length: 13 amino acids. Trimming cost V 4 bases and J 2 bases; bases outside gene matches: 0. For the CDR3, the DNA is TGTGCCAGCAGTGGACAGGGGAACTATGGCTACACCTTC. It yields the protein CASSGQGNYGYTF.

About this clonotype itself: It may be a read error: a sequence one base away is much more abundant. The rearrangement links TRBV6-4 to TRBJ2-7; D might be TRBD1 or TRBD2, each matching 5 bases. Per germline, CDR1 MRHNA and CDR2 SNTAGT. Trimming cost V 2 bases and J 7 bases, with 24 bases left between them. The CDR3 length is 17 residues. CDR3: CASSDTGLAPCFTEQYF. The DNA of the CDR3 is TGTGCCAGCAGTGACACAGGACTGGCTCCTTGTTTTACGGAGCAGTACTTC.

The gene calls are TRBV12-3 or TRBV12-4 and TRBJ2-2; 9 nucleotides line up with TRBD1. After removal of 5 bases from V and 6 bases from J, the junction contained 7 bases not matched to a gene. This CDR3 spans 15 amino acids. This CDR3 is CASSPRQGDAGELFF. Written as DNA, the CDR3 is TGTGCCAGCAGTCCTCGACAGGGGGATGCCGGGGAGCTGTTTTTT.